This T cell receptor (beta chain) originates from a study of shared clonotypes between healthy human individuals. General study points: Compared with memory subsets, naive subsets generally had larger estimated richness. Among non-shared clonotypes, generation probabilities were lower than among those shared by all four donors. For sorted subsets, rarefaction showed incomplete sequencing despite large depth.

The donor cohort consisted entirely of Caucasian adults residing in Nashville, Tennessee. Some clones are missing from TCRdb's copy, which holds only in-frame ones; the method was immunoSEQ multiplex PCR. The sample shows some 2.1 million clones, 95% of them seen only once. This CDR3 has 13 amino acids. V lost 5 bases, J lost 8 bases, and 10 bases lay in between. Per the germline V gene, CDR1 is SGHVS and CDR2 is FQNEAQ. About this clone: Antigen: not known.

Sequenced input: naive CD4+ T cells sorted from blood. Documented subset: CD45RA+ positively selected. The rearrangement uses TRBV7-8 and TRBJ1-6; D unclear. The sequence was obtained from a man aged 18-30 years in good health. This chain's CDR3 is CASSISGDSPLHF. The CDR3 DNA sequence: TGTGCCAGCAGCATCTCTGGGGATTCACCCCTCCACTTT.